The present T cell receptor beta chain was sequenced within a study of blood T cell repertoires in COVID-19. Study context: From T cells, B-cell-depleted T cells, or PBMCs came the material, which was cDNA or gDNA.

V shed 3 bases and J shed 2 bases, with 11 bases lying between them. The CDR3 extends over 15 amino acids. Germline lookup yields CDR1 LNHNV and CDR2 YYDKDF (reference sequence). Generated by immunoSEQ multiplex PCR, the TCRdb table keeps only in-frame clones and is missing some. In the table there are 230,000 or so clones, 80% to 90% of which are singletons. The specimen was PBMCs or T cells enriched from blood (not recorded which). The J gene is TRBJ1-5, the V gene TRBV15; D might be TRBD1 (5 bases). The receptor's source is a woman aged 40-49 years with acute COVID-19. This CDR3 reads CATSRGGEGNQPQHF. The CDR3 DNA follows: TGTGCCACCAGCAGGGGGGGGGAGGGCAATCAGCCCCAGCATTTT. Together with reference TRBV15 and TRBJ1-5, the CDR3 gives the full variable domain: DAMVIQNPRYQVTQFGKPVTLSCSQTLNHNVMYWYQQKSSQAPKLLFHYYDKDFNNEADTPDNFQSRRPNTSFCFLDIRSPGLGDTAMYLCATSRGGEGNQPQHFGDGTRLSIL.